This TCR beta chain was recovered during a study of blood T cell dynamics during melanoma immunotherapy. About the study: Standard first-line treatment here was pembrolizumab or nivolumab plus ipilimumab in metastatic melanoma.

With 5 bases removed from V and 4 bases from J, the gap between germline ends came to 12 bases. CDR1 is SGDLS, CDR2 YYNGEE, per germline. The CDR3 has 14 residues. The table lists this clone with a count of one. Time point described: pre-treatment baseline. Profiled with immunoSEQ multiplex PCR; TCRdb holds only in-frame clones, not every one. The table shows 9,000 to 10,000 clones, with approximately 86% occurring only once. The receptor was derived from a human donor with melanoma. V is TRBV9 and J is TRBJ2-2, with D perhaps TRBD1 (6 bases). Specimen: blood, collected from a patient treated with checkpoint blockade. CDR3 DNA sequence: TGTGCCAGCAGGGACAGTAGTTCCACCGGGGAGCTGTTTTTT. It specifies CASRDSSSTGELFF. Combining the CDR3 with reference TRBV9 and TRBJ2-2 gives the whole variable domain DSGVTQTPKHLITATGQRVTLRCSPRSGDLSVYWYQQSLDQGLQFLIQYYNGEERAKGNILERFSAQQFPDLHSELNLSSLELGDSALYFCASRDSSSTGELFFGEGSRLTVL.